The 29 T cell receptor beta chains below all came from one sample that was sequenced in a study of OX40 agonist ivuxolimab in advanced cancers. Clones were sequenced by immunoSEQ multiplex PCR, and TCRdb holds only the in-frame ones, with some missing. The repertoire consists of 45,000 or so clones, with around 84% occurring once and the leading ten covering around 2.5%. The sequencing used CD4+ or CD8+ T cells sorted from blood, collected in a trial of the OX40 agonist ivuxolimab. The source of these receptors is an adult with an advanced solid tumor such as melanoma, head and neck, liver or kidney cancer.

V usage is TRBV5-1 and J usage is TRBJ1-1, with TRBD1 matching over 7 bases. J was trimmed by 1 base and V by 6 bases; bases with no gene match: 6. This CDR3 region has 14 residues. In germline, CDR1 is SGHRS, CDR2 YFSETQ. The CDR3 protein is CASKEGTANTEAFF. As DNA, the CDR3 is TGCGCCAGCAAAGAGGGGACAGCGAACACTGAAGCTTTCTTT.

This chain connects TRBV6-5 to TRBJ2-7; D is uncertain. This CDR3 is 14 amino acids long. CDR1 MNHEY and CDR2 SVGAGI come from the germline V gene. V gave up 5 bases and J gave up 0 bases, with 11 bases separating them. The CDR3 DNA is TGTGCCAGCAGTGAACGGATCCGCTCCTACGAGCAGTACTTC. This encodes CASSERIRSYEQYF.

J is TRBJ2-5 and V is TRBV6-6, with D uncertain. CDR1 MNHNY and CDR2 SVGAGI come from the germline V gene (reference sequence). V lost 2 bases, J lost 5 bases, and 9 bases lay in between. CDR3 length: 13 residues. The DNA for the CDR3 is TGTGCCAGCAGTTACGATCCGTGGGAGACCCAGTACTTC. Amino acid sequence: CASSYDPWETQYF.

The gene calls are TRBV11-2 and TRBJ2-7; the match to TRBD1 covers 7 bases. After removal of 5 bases from V and 2 bases from J, the junction contained 6 bases not matched to a gene. Looked up from germline, CDR1 is SGHAT and CDR2 is FQNNGV. CDR3 length equals 14 residues. The CDR3: CASSPGQQPYEQYF. CDR3 nucleotide sequence: TGTGCCAGCAGCCCGGGACAGCAGCCCTACGAGCAGTACTTC.

The chain employs TRBV2 and TRBJ2-7; D possibly uses TRBD1 or TRBD2 (7 bases each). The V gene's germline CDR1 is SNHLY and CDR2 FYNNEI. V lost 8 bases and J lost 0, with 23 bases in between. The CDR3 extends over 17 amino acids. The chain's CDR3 is CASAPTGTKIISYEQYF. The CDR3 bases are TGTGCCAGCGCGCCGACAGGGACTAAAATAATCTCCTACGAGCAGTACTTC.

This chain links TRBV9 with TRBJ2-5; perhaps TRBD1 as D (6 bases). The CDR3 consists of 14 residues. V was clipped by 3 bases and J by 4 bases, with 13 bases between them. Germline V gene data show CDR1 as SGDLS and CDR2 as YYNGEE. The CDR3 region is CASSATGSAETQYF. The DNA of the CDR3 is TGTGCCAGCAGCGCAACAGGGTCCGCAGAGACCCAGTACTTC.

The V call is TRBV29-1, the J call TRBJ1-1; 7 bases line up with TRBD1. Germline-derived CDR1 and CDR2 are SQVTM and ANQGSEA. With V trimmed by 5 bases and J by 4 bases, 7 bases remained unmatched. The CDR3 loop spans 13 amino acids. CDR3 residues: CSVLGGLGTEAFF. CDR3 coding DNA: TGCAGCGTTTTAGGGGGCTTGGGCACTGAAGCTTTCTTT.

CDR3 sequence: CASSHRGKMHEQYF. Here the CDR3 DNA reads TGTGCCAGCAGTCACAGGGGAAAGATGCACGAGCAGTACTTC. The V gene is TRBV6-5, the J gene TRBJ2-5, with 7 bases that match TRBD1. The end of the DNA fits TRBJ2-7 better, so the J call may be wrong. The germline CDR1 and CDR2 sequences are MNHEY and SVGAGI. The CDR3 loop spans 14 amino acids.

The CDR3 spells CASSPTEKNTEAFF. In nucleotides, the CDR3 is TGTGCCAGCTCACCGACAGAGAAGAACACTGAAGCTTTCTTT. The gene calls are TRBV18 and TRBJ1-1; maybe TRBD1 (5 bases). Trimming took 3 bases from V and 1 from J, leaving 9 bases between them. Germline V gives CDR1 KGHSH, CDR2 LQKENI. This CDR3 contains 14 residues. Drawing the rest from reference TRBV18 and TRBJ1-1, the complete variable domain is NAGVMQNPRHLVRRRGQEARLRCSPMKGHSHVYWYRQLPEEGLKFMVYLQKENIIDESGMPKERFSAEFPKEGPSILRIQQVVRGDSAAYFCASSPTEKNTEAFFGQGTRLTVV.

V and J are TRBV27 and TRBJ1-5, with D unclear. The CDR3 is made up of 14 amino acids. V lost 1 base, J lost 3 bases, and 7 bases lay in between. Germline assignment: CDR1 MNHEY and CDR2 SMNVEV (reference sequence). CDR3 sequence: CASSLYPHNQPQHF. In DNA form, the CDR3 reads TGTGCCAGCAGTTTATACCCGCACAATCAGCCCCAGCATTTT.

This rearrangement joins TRBV7-3 to TRBJ2-1; unclear D gene. Germline V gene lookup returns CDR1 SGHTA and CDR2 FQGTGA. With 1 base removed from V and 1 base from J, the gap between germline ends came to 8 bases. The CDR3 sequence is 15 residues long. The CDR3 reads CASSLNSRSYNEQFF. The CDR3 DNA reads TGTGCCAGCAGCTTAAATTCGCGTTCCTACAATGAGCAGTTCTTC.

V usage is TRBV5-8 and J usage is TRBJ2-2; D unclear. Trimming removed 1 base at V and 4 bases at J, with 5 bases between. Germline V gene lookup returns CDR1 SGHTS and CDR2 YDEGEE. This CDR3 is 13 amino acids long. The CDR3 region is CASSLWRTGELFF. The DNA of the CDR3 is TGTGCCAGCAGCTTGTGGCGCACCGGGGAGCTGTTTTTT.

This rearrangement joins TRBV21-1 to TRBJ2-7; TRBD2 was called by the table and not checked on the DNA. TRBV21-1 is recorded as a pseudogene. There are 16 residues in the CDR3. As DNA, the CDR3 is TGTGCCAGCAGCCCGGGAGGGTCTCAAAGTTCCTACGAGCAGTACTTC. This encodes CASSPGGSQSSYEQYF.

The chain links TRBV2 to TRBJ1-1; D unresolved. This CDR3 comprises 13 residues. The V and J ends lost 4 bases and 4 bases respectively, with 10 bases between them. The germline CDR1 and CDR2 sequences are SNHLY and FYNNEI. DNA of the CDR3: TGTGCCAGCAGTGGATCTGTAGTCACTGAAGCTTTCTTT. Protein sequence: CASSGSVVTEAFF.

This clone was counted a few times. This sequence joins TRBV10-2 and TRBJ2-7, with 7 bases lining up with TRBD1. CDR1 is WSHSY and CDR2 is SAAADI in the germline V gene. The CDR3 totals 14 residues. Trimming cost V 4 bases and J 4 bases; bases outside gene matches: 7. CDR3 coding DNA: TGCGCCAGCAGTGCGATGACAGGGATATACGAGCAGTACTTC. Amino acid sequence: CASSAMTGIYEQYF.

This chain connects TRBV29-1 to TRBJ2-2; no reliable D call. Germline-derived CDR1 and CDR2 are SQVTM and ANQGSEA. Deletions cut 7 bases from V and 6 bases from J, with 9 bases between. The CDR3 loop spans 11 amino acids. The CDR3 DNA reads TGCAGCGCAAGGGAATCCGGGGAGCTGTTTTTT. Residues: CSARESGELFF.

V gene TRBV28 combines with J gene TRBJ2-7, with D possibly matching TRBD2 (7 bases). Germline assignment: CDR1 MDHEN and CDR2 SYDVKM. The CDR3 totals 14 residues. Trimming removed 1 base from V and 4 bases from J, with 11 bases in between. CDR3 loop: CASSLSRGGYEQYF. CDR3 DNA: TGTGCCAGCAGTTTATCGAGGGGGGGATACGAGCAGTACTTC.

The chain joins TRBV10-3 to TRBJ2-7, with 7 bases matching TRBD2. J lost 2 bases, V lost 9 bases, and 10 bases had no gene match. The CDR3 is 14 amino acids. CDR1 and CDR2 (germline): ENHRY, SYGVKD. CDR3 DNA: TGTGCCATATCACCGGGACGGGGGGCCTACGAGCAGTACTTC. Protein: CAISPGRGAYEQYF.

The DNA for the CDR3 is TGTGCCAGCAGCTTAGGGAGCGGAGGGAGTAACACCGGGGAGCTGTTTTTT. Protein product: CASSLGSGGSNTGELFF. The V gene is TRBV7-9, the J gene TRBJ2-2, with D perhaps TRBD2 (6 bases). The CDR3 length is 17 residues. Per the germline V gene, CDR1 is SEHNR and CDR2 is FQNEAQ (reference sequence). The V end was cut by 1 base, the J end by 2 bases, with 14 bases between.

The chain carries TRBV19 and TRBJ2-1, with TRBD2 matching 13 bases. The V gene's germline CDR1 is LNHDA and CDR2 SQIVND (reference sequence). The trim removed 4 bases at V and 6 bases at J, leaving 6 bases unmatched. The length of the CDR3 is 16 residues. DNA of the CDR3: TGTGCCAGTAGTAGATCCCGGACTAGCGGGAGCAATGAGCAGTTCTTC. Translated: CASSRSRTSGSNEQFF.

This chain uses TRBV5-4 with TRBJ1-1; 7 bases are shared with TRBD1. The ends lost 4 bases at V and 0 bases at J; junction bases unmatched: 3. The V gene's germline CDR1 is SGHNT and CDR2 YYREEE (reference sequence). This CDR3 region has 14 residues. CDR3 nucleotide sequence: TGTGCCAGCAGCCGACAGGGACTGAACACTGAAGCTTTCTTT. It codes for CASSRQGLNTEAFF.

V gene TRBV6-1 combines with J gene TRBJ1-4; D uncertain. This CDR3 comprises 13 residues. Trimming took 5 bases from V and 8 from J, leaving 12 bases between them. The germline V gene has CDR1 MNHNS and CDR2 SASEGT. The DNA of the CDR3 is TGTGCCAGCAGTCCTGGGGTAAAAGAAAAACTGTTTTTT. Its translation is CASSPGVKEKLFF.

This sequence joins TRBV18 and TRBJ2-7; 7 bases are shared with TRBD1. Germline V gene data show CDR1 as KGHSH and CDR2 as LQKENI. Trimming at V came to 5 bases and at J to 2 bases, leaving 9 bases not matched to a gene. This CDR3 has 15 residues. CDR3: CASSSGQVPTYEQYF. The CDR3 coding sequence is TGTGCCAGCTCATCAGGACAGGTCCCTACCTACGAGCAGTACTTC.

V and J are TRBV6-6 and TRBJ2-2; D is unclear. Trimming pared 3 bases from V and 4 bases from J, leaving 3 bases between. The length of the CDR3 is 12 residues. Germline lookup yields CDR1 MNHNY and CDR2 SVGAGI (reference sequence). CDR3 loop: CASSYGTGELFF. In DNA form, the CDR3 reads TGTGCCAGCAGTTATGGCACCGGGGAGCTGTTTTTT.

The genes are TRBV9 and TRBJ2-5; 7 bases are shared with TRBD1. The CDR3 runs 15 residues. J gave up 5 bases and V 0 bases, and 7 bases lay outside the gene matches. From germline, CDR1 is SGDLS and CDR2 YYNGEE. In DNA form, the CDR3 reads TGTGCCAGCAGCGTAGGTACGACAGGGTACGAGACCCAGTACTTC. This codes for CASSVGTTGYETQYF.

This clone was found a few times. This rearrangement joins TRBV19 to TRBJ1-2, with 9 bases matching TRBD1. CDR1 LNHDA and CDR2 SQIVND come from the germline V gene (reference sequence). The trim removed 6 bases at V and 1 base at J, leaving 3 bases unmatched. The CDR3 consists of 14 residues. The CDR3 region is CASSADRGNYGYTF. Here the CDR3 DNA reads TGTGCCAGTAGCGCGGACAGGGGTAACTATGGCTACACCTTC.

The rearrangement joins TRBV5-1 to TRBJ2-7; D is possibly TRBD1 or TRBD2 (5 bases each). This CDR3 region has 16 residues. V was shortened by 4 bases and J by 6 bases, with 23 bases between the two germline ends. CDR1 is SGHRS, CDR2 YFSETQ, per germline. The CDR3 region is CASSPSPGSGAGEQYF. CDR3 DNA: TGCGCCAGCAGCCCTTCACCAGGGAGTGGTGCGGGCGAGCAGTACTTC.

The chain employs TRBV21-1 and TRBJ2-3; the table's D gene call, TRBD2, was not cross checked with the DNA. TRBV21-1 is a documented pseudogene. CDR3 size: 20 residues. The CDR3 region is CASSKGSGLAGGLDEDTQYF. The CDR3 nucleotides are TGTGCCAGCAGCAAAGGCTCGGGACTAGCGGGGGGGTTAGACGAAGATACGCAGTATTTT.

This clone was counted between two and nine times. The chain joins TRBV10-3 to TRBJ1-2, with 7 bases aligning to TRBD1. The CDR3 has 14 residues. Per the germline V gene, CDR1 is ENHRY and CDR2 is SYGVKD. The CDR3 region is CATSGGGTVYGYTF. CDR3 nucleotides: TGTGCAACCTCCGGGGGCGGGACAGTCTATGGCTACACCTTC.